This TCR beta chain was obtained from a study of T-cell memory formation after mild COVID-19. Study details: TCR clusters were mostly donor specific. The study's findings and limits: From day 15 to 85, contracting clones were balanced between CD4 and CD8, whereas later expanders leaned toward CD4+. Some clones that responded were present in memory (sampled pre-infection), which suggests cross-reactive memory joined. CD4+ contracting clones were mainly CM and EM; CD8+ ones, EMRA.

Each CDR3 protein gets one entry after TCRdb re-called the 5' RACE reads with MiXCR. Among about 610,000 distinct CDR3 sequences listed, around a sixth were seen once. Regarding this clonotype: Antigen specificity is unknown.

The CDR3 totals 16 residues. CDR1 is LNHNV, CDR2 YYDKDF, per germline (reference sequence). Trimming removed 1 base from V and 6 bases from J, with 16 bases in between. V gene TRBV15 combines with J gene TRBJ2-1, with a tentative D call TRBD2 (5 bases). Sequencing used PBMCs or a T cell subset sorted from them (not recorded which). The sequence was obtained from an adult woman who had mild COVID-19 (a few samples of this study predate the infection). Cell type and time point are not known. As DNA, the CDR3 is TGTGCCACCAGCAGAGGTAAAGCGGTAAAACTCAATGAGCAGTTCTTC. The encoded protein is CATSRGKAVKLNEQFF.